This T cell receptor (beta chain) is from a study of PD-L1 blockade in urothelial cancer. Study-level information: Patients with male sex and bladder-origin urothelial cancer accounted for about 85% of the roughly 30 enrolled.

Assay used: immunoSEQ multiplex PCR; TCRdb lists only in-frame clones, some missing. The table includes tens of thousands of clones, about 84% detected once. The V end lost 4 bases, the J end lost 7 bases, and 23 bases lay between the germline ends. CDR3 length: 16 amino acids. CDR1 and CDR2 (germline): SGDLS, YYNGEE. The table lists this clone with a few counts. The time point is: pretreatment peripheral blood. This receptor was identified in a man in his sixties with urothelial cancer. This material consisted of PBMCs, taken around atezolizumab (anti-PD-L1) treatment. The chain joins TRBV9 to TRBJ1-2, with D unclear. The CDR3 region is CASSPSPGGRAGGYTF. The DNA for the CDR3 is TGTGCCAGCAGCCCGAGCCCAGGTGGGAGGGCGGGTGGCTACACCTTC.